The sequence of this T cell receptor beta chain was determined in a study of blood T cells in healthy people across ages. General study points: While age rose, TCR beta diversity per million T cells dropped in a roughly linear way.

Per germline, CDR1 MNHEY and CDR2 SMNVEV (reference sequence). The CDR3 runs 15 residues. V lost 5 bases to trimming and J lost 4 bases, with 17 bases between them. Using a J-beta primer mix together with a sample-barcoded 5' primer, a second PCR was run for about 6 to 11 cycles. MiXCR, run by TCRdb on the 5' RACE reads, gives a single entry per CDR3 protein. The sample carries 600,000 to 850,000 distinct CDR3 sequences, more than 20% recorded once. With regard to this clonotype: What it recognizes is unknown.

This sample was shared with a second study, whose subject was T cells of mothers and their children.

The sequence was collected from a boy between 10 and 17 years old in good health. V gene TRBV27 combines with J gene TRBJ2-5; D tentatively fits TRBD1 or TRBD2 (5 bases each). The sample consisted of blood. The CDR3 loop reads CASSPLDPGRETQYF. The DNA of the CDR3 is TGTGCCAGCAGTCCGTTAGATCCGGGGCGAGAGACCCAGTACTTC.